Listed here are 5 T cell receptor beta chains from one sample, sequenced in a study of technical replicates of blood from a handful of donors. Assay: immunoSEQ multiplex PCR; the TCRdb copy retains only in-frame clones and omits some. The sample has tens of thousands of clones, 91% seen once. Sequencing was carried out using PBMCs. These receptors were obtained from a human donor in good health. Some clones in this sample may be carry-over from other donors' samples.

The chain joins TRBV7-6 to TRBJ2-3; 8 nucleotides line up with TRBD1. The CDR3 runs 16 residues. The germline V gene has CDR1 SGHVS and CDR2 FNYEAQ. With 7 bases clipped from V and 3 bases from J, the junction kept 12 bases outside the gene matches. In DNA form, the CDR3 reads TGTGCCAGCACCTTGAGCGGACAGGGAAGGACAGATACGCAGTATTTT. Encoded protein: CASTLSGQGRTDTQYF.

In this sample, this clone turned up a few times. The chain couples TRBV5-1 to TRBJ1-4; D possibly corresponds to TRBD1 (5 bases). Trimming took 0 bases from V and 6 from J, leaving 9 bases between them. CDR1 and CDR2 (germline): SGHRS, YFSETQ. This CDR3 spans 14 amino acids. In nucleotides, the CDR3 is TGCGCCAGCAGCTTGGGGGGGGGATATGAAAAACTGTTTTTT. Its translation is CASSLGGGYEKLFF.

V is TRBV7-9 and J is TRBJ2-7; TRBD2 is a possible D gene (5 bases). This CDR3 comprises 14 residues. V was trimmed by 4 bases and J by 7 bases, leaving 17 bases between them. Looked up from germline, CDR1 is SEHNR and CDR2 is FQNEAQ (reference sequence). Written as DNA, the CDR3 is TGTGCCAGCAGCTCCGGGGTGTACAACCTGGAGCAGTACTTC. Its protein is CASSSGVYNLEQYF.

The J gene is TRBJ1-1, the V gene TRBV13; 10 bases are a match to TRBD1. Germline lookup yields CDR1 PRHDT and CDR2 FYEKMQ (reference sequence). With 5 bases clipped from V and 1 base from J, the junction kept 10 bases outside the gene matches. This CDR3 is built from 17 residues. Written as DNA, the CDR3 is TGTGCCAGCAGCCCACCTGGGACAGGGGTAGCGAACACTGAAGCTTTCTTT. The encoded protein is CASSPPGTGVANTEAFF.

The chain joins TRBV6-5 to TRBJ2-3, with 12 nucleotides matching TRBD1. The CDR3 runs 15 residues. The V segment lost 5 bases and the J segment 6 bases; nucleotides outside the gene matches: 6. Germline assignment: CDR1 MNHEY and CDR2 SVGAGI. The CDR3 sequence: CASSPGTGGLDTQYF. CDR3 DNA: TGTGCCAGCAGTCCAGGGACAGGGGGCTTGGATACGCAGTATTTT.